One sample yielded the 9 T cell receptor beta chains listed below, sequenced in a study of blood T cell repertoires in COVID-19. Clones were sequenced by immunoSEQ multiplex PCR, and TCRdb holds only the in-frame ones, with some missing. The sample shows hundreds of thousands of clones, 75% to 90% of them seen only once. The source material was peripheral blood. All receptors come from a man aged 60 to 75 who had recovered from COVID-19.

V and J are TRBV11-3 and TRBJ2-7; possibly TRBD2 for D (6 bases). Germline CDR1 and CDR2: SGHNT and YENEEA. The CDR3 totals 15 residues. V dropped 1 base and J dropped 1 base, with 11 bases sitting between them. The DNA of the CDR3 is TGTGCCAGCAGCTTAGGCGGGACGGCTTCCTACGAGCAGTACTTC. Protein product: CASSLGGTASYEQYF.

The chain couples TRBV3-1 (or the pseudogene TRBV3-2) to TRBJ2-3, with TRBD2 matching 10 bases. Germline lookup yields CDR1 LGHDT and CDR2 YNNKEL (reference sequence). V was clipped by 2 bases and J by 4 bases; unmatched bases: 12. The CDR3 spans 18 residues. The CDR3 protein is CASSQHGMSSGGSDTQYF. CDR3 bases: TGTGCCAGCAGCCAACATGGGATGTCTAGCGGGGGATCAGATACGCAGTATTTT.

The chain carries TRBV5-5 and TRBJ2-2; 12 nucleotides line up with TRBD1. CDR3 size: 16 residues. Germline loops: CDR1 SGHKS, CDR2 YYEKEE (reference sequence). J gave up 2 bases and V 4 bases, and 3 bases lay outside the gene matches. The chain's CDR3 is CASSEGTGGNTGELFF. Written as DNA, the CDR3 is TGTGCCAGCAGCGAGGGGACAGGGGGCAACACCGGGGAGCTGTTTTTT.

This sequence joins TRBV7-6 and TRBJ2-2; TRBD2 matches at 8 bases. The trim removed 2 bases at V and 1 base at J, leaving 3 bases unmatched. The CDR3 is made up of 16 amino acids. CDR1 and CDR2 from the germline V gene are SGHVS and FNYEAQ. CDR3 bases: TGTGCCAGCAGCTTAATGAGCGGGGGGAACACCGGGGAGCTGTTTTTT. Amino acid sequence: CASSLMSGGNTGELFF.

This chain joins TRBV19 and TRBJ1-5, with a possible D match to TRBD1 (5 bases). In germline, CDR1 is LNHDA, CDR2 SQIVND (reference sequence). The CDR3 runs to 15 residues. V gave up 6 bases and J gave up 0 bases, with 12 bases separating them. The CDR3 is CASRRQTPSNQPQHF. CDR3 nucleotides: TGTGCCAGTAGGCGACAGACTCCTAGCAATCAGCCCCAGCATTTT. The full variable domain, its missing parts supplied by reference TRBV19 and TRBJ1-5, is DGGITQSPKYLFRKEGQNVTLSCEQNLNHDAMYWYRQDPGQGLRLIYYSQIVNDFQKGDIAEGYSVSREKKESFPLTVTSAQKNPTAFYLCASRRQTPSNQPQHFGDGTRLSIL.

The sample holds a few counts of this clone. Here the CDR3 DNA reads TGTGCCAGCAGCCCCCGGGACAGTCTAAATTCACCCCTCCACTTT. Residues: CASSPRDSLNSPLHF. The rearrangement joins TRBV4-2 to TRBJ1-6, with 7 bases aligning to TRBD1. The V gene's germline CDR1 is LGHNA and CDR2 YNFKEQ. V lost 4 bases, J lost 7 bases, and 7 bases stayed unmatched. The CDR3 has 15 residues.

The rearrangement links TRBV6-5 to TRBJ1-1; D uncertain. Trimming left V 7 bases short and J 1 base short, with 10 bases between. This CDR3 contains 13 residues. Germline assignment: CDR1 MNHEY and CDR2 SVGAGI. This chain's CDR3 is CASKISGNTEAFF. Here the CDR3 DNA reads TGTGCCAGCAAGATATCGGGGAACACTGAAGCTTTCTTT.

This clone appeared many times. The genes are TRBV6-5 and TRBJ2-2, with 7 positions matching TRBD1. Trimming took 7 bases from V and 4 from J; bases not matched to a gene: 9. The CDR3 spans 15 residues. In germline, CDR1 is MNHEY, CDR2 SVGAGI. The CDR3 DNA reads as TGTGCCAGCATCCCTGGACAGGATGGCACCGGGGAGCTGTTTTTT. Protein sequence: CASIPGQDGTGELFF.

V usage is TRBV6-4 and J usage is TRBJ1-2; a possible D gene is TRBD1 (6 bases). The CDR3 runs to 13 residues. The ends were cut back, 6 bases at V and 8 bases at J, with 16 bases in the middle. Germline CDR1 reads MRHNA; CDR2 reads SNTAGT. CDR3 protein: CASSDDRTGGYTF. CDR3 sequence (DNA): TGTGCCAGCAGCGACGACAGGACGGGCGGCTACACCTTC.